This T cell receptor beta chain was documented in a study of T cell repertoires in cytomegalovirus infection. TCRdb fed the reads into MiXCR, producing one record per CDR3 protein. The data show hundreds of thousands of distinct CDR3 sequences, around 9.1% seen once. This clonotype was seen at least ten times. The germline CDR1 and CDR2 sequences are SGHTA and FQGNSA. The CDR3 length is 19 residues. With 0 bases clipped from V and 3 bases from J, the junction kept 8 bases outside the gene matches. The sample comprised PBMCs. The clonotype comes from a human donor in good health (CMV status not recorded). Some clones in this sample may be carry-over from other donors' samples. V usage is TRBV7-2 and J usage is TRBJ2-3; TRBD2 agrees at 14 bases. CDR3 residues: CASSLAGPRLAGGTDTQYF. CDR3 DNA sequence: TGTGCCAGCAGCTTAGCGGGCCCCCGACTAGCGGGGGGGACAGATACGCAGTATTTT.